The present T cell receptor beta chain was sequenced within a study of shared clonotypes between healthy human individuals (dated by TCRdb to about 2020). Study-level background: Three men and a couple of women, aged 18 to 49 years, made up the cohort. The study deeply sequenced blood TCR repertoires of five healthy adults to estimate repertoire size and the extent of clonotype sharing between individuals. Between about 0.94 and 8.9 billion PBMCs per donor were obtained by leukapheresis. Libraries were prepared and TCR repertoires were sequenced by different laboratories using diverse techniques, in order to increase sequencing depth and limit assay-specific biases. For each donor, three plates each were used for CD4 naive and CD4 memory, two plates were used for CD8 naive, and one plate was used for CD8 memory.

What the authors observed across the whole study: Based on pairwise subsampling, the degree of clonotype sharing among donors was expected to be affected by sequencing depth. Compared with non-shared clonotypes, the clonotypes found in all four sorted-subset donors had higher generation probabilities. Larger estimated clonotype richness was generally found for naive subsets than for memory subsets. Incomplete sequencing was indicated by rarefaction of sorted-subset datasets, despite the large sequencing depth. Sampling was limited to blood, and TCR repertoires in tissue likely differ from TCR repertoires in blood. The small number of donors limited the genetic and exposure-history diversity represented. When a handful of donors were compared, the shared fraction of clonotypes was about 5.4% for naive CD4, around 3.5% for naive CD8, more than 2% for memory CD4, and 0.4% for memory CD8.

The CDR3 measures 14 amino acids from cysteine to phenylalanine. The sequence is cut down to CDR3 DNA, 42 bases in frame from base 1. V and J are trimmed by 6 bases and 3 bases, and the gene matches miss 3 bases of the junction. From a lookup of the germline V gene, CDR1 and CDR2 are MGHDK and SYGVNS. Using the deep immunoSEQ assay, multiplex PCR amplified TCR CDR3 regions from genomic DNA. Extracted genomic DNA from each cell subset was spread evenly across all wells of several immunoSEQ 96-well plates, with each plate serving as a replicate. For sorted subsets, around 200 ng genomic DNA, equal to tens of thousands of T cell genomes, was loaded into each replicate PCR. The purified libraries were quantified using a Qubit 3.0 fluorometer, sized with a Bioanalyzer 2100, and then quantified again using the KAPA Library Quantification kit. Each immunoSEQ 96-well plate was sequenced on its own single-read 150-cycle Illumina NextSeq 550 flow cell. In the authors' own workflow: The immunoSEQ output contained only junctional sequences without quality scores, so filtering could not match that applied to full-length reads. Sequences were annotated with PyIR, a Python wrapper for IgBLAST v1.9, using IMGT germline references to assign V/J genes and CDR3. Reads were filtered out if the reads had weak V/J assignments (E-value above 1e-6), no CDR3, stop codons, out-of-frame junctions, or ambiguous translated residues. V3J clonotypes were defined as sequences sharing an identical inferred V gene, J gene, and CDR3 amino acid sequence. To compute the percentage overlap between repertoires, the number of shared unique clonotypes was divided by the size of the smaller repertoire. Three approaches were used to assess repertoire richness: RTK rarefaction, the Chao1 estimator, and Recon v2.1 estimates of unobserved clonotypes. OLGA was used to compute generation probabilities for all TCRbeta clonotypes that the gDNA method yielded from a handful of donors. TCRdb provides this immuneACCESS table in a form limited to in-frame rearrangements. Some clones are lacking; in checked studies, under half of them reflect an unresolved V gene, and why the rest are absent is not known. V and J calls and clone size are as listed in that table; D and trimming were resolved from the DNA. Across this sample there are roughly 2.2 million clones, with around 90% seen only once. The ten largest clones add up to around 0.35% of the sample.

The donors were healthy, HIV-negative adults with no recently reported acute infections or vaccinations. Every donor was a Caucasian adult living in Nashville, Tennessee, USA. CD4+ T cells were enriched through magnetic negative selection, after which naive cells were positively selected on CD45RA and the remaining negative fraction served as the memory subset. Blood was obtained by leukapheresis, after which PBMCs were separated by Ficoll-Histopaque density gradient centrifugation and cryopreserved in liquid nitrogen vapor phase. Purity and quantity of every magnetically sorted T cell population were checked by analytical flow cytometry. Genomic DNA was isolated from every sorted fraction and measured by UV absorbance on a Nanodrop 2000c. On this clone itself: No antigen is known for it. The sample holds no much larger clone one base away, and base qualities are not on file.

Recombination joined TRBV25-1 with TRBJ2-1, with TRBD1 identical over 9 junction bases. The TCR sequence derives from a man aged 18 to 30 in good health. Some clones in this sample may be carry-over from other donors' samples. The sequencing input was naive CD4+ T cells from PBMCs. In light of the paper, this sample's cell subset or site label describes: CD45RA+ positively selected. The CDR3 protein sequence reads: CASRGQGYYNEQFF. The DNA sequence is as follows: TGTGCCAGCAGGGGACAGGGTTACTACAATGAGCAGTTCTTC.